Included here is one TCR beta chain sequence, with context. As yet, its antigen is unknown. This sample stems from a study of T cell responses to AZD1222 COVID-19 vaccine. CDR1 and CDR2 (germline): LNHDA, SQIVND (reference sequence). The CDR3 is 16 residues long. V was cut by 6 bases and J by 0 bases, with 15 bases left in between. Profiling relied on immunoSEQ multiplex PCR, and the TCRdb table lists in-frame clones only, not all of them. Of approximately 100,000 clones in the sample, about nine tenths are singletons; the top ten hold 4% to 5%. Overall study findings and caveats: Along spike, vaccine-associated CD4 TCRs were found throughout, with dominance at 160-218 and 743-854. Donors were largely white British and mainly female; clonal diversity was possibly underestimated.

This TCR derives from an adult in good health. The V gene is TRBV19, the J gene TRBJ1-5, with D possibly TRBD1 on 6 matching bases. Sample: peripheral blood, taken on day 0 of AZD1222 vaccination. CDR3 in DNA: TGTGCCAGTAGAAGAACAGGGCTTTCTAGCAATCAGCCCCAGCATTTT. It yields the protein CASRRTGLSSNQPQHF. The variable domain in full, completed from reference TRBV19 and TRBJ1-5, reads DGGITQSPKYLFRKEGQNVTLSCEQNLNHDAMYWYRQDPGQGLRLIYYSQIVNDFQKGDIAEGYSVSREKKESFPLTVTSAQKNPTAFYLCASRRTGLSSNQPQHFGDGTRLSIL.